This T cell receptor beta chain was recovered during a study of blood T cell repertoires in COVID-19. Study-level information: Sites in the United States, Italy and Spain provided acute and convalescent COVID-19 samples. Nucleic acid was either cDNA or gDNA, and it came from T cells, B-cell-depleted T cells, or PBMCs.

Some clones are missing from TCRdb's copy, which holds only in-frame ones; the method was immunoSEQ multiplex PCR. The sample has nearly 80,000 clones; around 90% are singletons. Germline V lookup: CDR1 MNHEY, CDR2 SVGAGI. Trimming cost V 7 bases and J 4 bases, with 8 bases left between them. The CDR3 has 11 residues. Sequencing input: peripheral blood. The chain couples TRBV6-5 to TRBJ2-7, with D perhaps TRBD1 (5 bases). The sequence came from a woman older than 75 with active or convalescent COVID-19. The CDR3 DNA reads as TGTGCCAGCACCTACAGGTACGAGCAGTACTTC. Protein sequence: CASTYRYEQYF.